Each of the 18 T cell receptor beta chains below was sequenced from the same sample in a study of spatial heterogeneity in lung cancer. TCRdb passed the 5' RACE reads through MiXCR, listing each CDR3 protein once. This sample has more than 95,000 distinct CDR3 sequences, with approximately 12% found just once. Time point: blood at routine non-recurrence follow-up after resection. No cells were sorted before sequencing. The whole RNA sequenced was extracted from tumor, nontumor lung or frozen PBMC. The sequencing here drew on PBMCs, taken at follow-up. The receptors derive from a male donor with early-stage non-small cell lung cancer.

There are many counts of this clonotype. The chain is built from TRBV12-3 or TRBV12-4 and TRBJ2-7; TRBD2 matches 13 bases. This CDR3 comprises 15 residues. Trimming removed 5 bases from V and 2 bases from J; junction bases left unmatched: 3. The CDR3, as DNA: TGTGCCAGCAGTCGGACTAGCGGGGGAGCCTACGAGCAGTACTTC. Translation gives CASSRTSGGAYEQYF.

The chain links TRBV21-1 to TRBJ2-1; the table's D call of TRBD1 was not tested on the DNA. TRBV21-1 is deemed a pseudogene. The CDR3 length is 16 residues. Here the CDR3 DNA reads TGTGCCAGCAGCACAACGACAGGGGAAATCTACAATGAGCAGTTCTTC. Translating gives CASSTTTGEIYNEQFF.

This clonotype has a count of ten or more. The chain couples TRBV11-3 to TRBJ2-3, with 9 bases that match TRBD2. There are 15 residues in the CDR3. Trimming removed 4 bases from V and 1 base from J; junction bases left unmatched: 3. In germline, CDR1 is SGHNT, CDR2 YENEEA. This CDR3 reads CASSSGLAGTDTQYF. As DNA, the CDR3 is TGTGCCAGCAGCTCGGGACTAGCAGGCACAGATACGCAGTATTTT.

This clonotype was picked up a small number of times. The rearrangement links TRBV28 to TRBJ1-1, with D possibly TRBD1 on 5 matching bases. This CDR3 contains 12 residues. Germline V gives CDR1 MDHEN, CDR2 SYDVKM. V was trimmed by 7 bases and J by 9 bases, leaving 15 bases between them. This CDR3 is CASTLGGVKAFF. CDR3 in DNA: TGTGCCAGCACCCTAGGAGGGGTGAAAGCTTTCTTT.

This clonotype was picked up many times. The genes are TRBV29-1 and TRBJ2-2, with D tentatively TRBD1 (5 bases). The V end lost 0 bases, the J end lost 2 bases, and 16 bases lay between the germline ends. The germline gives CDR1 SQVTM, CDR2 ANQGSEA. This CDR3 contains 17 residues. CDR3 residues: CSVEDPRGRANTGELFF. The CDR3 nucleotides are TGCAGCGTTGAAGATCCGAGAGGCAGGGCCAACACCGGGGAGCTGTTTTTT.

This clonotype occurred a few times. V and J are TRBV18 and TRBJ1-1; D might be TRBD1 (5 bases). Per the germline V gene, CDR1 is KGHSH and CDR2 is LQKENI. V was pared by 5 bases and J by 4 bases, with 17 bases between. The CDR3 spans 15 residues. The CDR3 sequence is CASSGKAGQGTEAFF. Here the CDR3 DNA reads TGTGCCAGCTCAGGGAAGGCTGGCCAGGGCACTGAAGCTTTCTTT.

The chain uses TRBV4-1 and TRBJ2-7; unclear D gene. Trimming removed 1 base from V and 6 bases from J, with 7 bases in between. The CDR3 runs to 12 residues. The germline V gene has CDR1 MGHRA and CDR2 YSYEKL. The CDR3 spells CASSQGLSEQYF. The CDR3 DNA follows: TGCGCCAGCAGCCAAGGTTTAAGCGAGCAGTACTTC.

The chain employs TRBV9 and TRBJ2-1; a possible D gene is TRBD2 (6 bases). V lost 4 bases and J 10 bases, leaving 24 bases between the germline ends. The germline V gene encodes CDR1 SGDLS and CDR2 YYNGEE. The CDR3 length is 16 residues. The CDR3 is CASSKNPSAIGREQFF. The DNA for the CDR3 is TGTGCCAGCAGCAAAAACCCTAGCGCCATTGGGAGGGAGCAGTTCTTC.

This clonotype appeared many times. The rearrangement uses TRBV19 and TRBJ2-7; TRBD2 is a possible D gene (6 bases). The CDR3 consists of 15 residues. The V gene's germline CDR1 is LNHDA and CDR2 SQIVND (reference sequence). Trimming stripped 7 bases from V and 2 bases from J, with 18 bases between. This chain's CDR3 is CASKVGGTGAYEQYF. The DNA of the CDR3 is TGTGCCAGTAAGGTCGGTGGGACGGGAGCCTACGAGCAGTACTTC.

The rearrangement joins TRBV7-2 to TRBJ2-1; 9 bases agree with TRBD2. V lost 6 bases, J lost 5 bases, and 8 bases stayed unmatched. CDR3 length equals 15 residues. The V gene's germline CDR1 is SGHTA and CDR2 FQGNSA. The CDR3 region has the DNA TGTGCCAGCAGGCCGACTAGCGGAACAAACAATGAGCAGTTCTTC. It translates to CASRPTSGTNNEQFF.

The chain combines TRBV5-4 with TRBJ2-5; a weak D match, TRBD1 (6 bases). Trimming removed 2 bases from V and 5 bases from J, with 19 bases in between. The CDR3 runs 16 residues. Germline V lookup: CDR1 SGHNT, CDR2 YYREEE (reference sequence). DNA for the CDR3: TGTGCCAGCAGCTTCCAGGGGCGACGGACTGGGGAGACCCAGTACTTC. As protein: CASSFQGRRTGETQYF.

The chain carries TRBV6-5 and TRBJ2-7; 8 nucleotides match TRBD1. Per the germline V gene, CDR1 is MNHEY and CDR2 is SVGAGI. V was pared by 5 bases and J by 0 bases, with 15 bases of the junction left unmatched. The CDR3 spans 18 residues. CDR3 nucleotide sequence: TGTGCCAGCAGTAACCGCCGGACGGGACAGGCCCGCTCCTACGAGCAGTACTTC. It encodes CASSNRRTGQARSYEQYF.

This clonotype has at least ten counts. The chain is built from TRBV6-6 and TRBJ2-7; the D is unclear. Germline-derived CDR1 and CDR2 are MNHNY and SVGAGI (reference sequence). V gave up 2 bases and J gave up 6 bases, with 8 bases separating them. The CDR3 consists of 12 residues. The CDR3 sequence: CASSYTASEQYF. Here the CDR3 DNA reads TGTGCCAGCAGTTACACAGCCAGCGAGCAGTACTTC.

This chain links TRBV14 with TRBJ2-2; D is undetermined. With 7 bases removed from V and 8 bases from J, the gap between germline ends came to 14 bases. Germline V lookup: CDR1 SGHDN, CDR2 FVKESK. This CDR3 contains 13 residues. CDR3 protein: CASNRRATGELFF. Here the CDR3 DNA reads TGTGCCAGCAACCGACGGGCCACTGGGGAGCTGTTTTTT.

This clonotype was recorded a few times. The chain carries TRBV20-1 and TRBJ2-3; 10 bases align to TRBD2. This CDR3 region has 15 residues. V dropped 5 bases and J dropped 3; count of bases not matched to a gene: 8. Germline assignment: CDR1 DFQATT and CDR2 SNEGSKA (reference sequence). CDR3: CSASISSGGTDTQYF. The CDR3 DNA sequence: TGCAGTGCTTCCATCTCTAGCGGGGGAACAGATACGCAGTATTTT.

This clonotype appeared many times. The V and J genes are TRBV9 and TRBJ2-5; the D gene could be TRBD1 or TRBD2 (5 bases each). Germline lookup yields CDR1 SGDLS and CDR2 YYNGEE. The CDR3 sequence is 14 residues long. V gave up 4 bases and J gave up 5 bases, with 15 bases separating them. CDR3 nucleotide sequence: TGTGCCAGCAGCTCCGGGGCCGGTCTGGAGACCCAGTACTTC. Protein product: CASSSGAGLETQYF. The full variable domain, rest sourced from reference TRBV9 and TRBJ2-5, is DSGVTQTPKHLITATGQRVTLRCSPRSGDLSVYWYQQSLDQGLQFLIQYYNGEERAKGNILERFSAQQFPDLHSELNLSSLELGDSALYFCASSSGAGLETQYFGPGTRLLVL.

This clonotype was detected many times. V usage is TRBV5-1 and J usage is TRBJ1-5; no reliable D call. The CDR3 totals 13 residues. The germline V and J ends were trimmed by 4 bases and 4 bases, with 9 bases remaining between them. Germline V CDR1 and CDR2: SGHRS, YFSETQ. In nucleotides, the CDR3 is TGCGCCAGCAGCGCTGAGACTAATCAGCCCCAGCATTTT. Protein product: CASSAETNQPQHF.

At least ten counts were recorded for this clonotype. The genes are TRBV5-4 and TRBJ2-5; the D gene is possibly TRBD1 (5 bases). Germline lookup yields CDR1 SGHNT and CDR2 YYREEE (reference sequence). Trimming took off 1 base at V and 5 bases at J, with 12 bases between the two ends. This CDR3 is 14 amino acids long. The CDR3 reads CASSLRGRVETQYF. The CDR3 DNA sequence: TGTGCCAGCAGCTTGCGAGGCAGGGTGGAGACCCAGTACTTC.